What follows are 9 T cell receptor beta chains derived from one specimen sequenced in a study of regulatory T cells in long-lasting Graves disease. Relying on iRepertoire HTBI primers and Arm-PCR of CDR3 regions, the team built TCR beta libraries. TCRdb re-called the multiplex PCR reads through MiXCR, storing one row per CDR3 protein. This table has around 470,000 distinct CDR3 sequences, 12% to 15% appearing once. Noted time point: newly diagnosed GD, antithyroid drugs for less than 3 months. PBMC-extracted RNA yielded the TCR library. This sample was shared with a second study, whose subject was T cells in Graves' hyperthyroidism and ophthalmopathy.

The sample here was peripheral blood mononuclear cells (PBMCs), taken at new diagnosis, from a patient treated with antithyroid drugs. The receptor set was obtained from a woman aged 50 to 65 with Graves disease.

The J gene is TRBJ2-1, the V gene TRBV12-3 or TRBV12-4, with D hard to call. This CDR3 is 11 amino acids long. Trimming removed 5 bases at V and 10 bases at J, with 9 bases between. The CDR3 DNA reads TGTGCCAGCAGTGCTGACATCGAGCAGTTCTTC. This encodes CASSADIEQFF.

This clonotype was counted a few times. The chain links TRBV7-2 to TRBJ1-5; 12 nucleotides match TRBD1. Per germline, CDR1 SGHTA and CDR2 FQGNSA. CDR3 size: 16 residues. The ends lost 1 base at V and 7 bases at J; junction bases unmatched: 5. The CDR3 sequence is CASSLEGTGGRQPQHF. The CDR3 coding sequence is TGTGCCAGCAGCTTAGAAGGGACAGGGGGCAGGCAGCCCCAGCATTTT.

This sequence joins TRBV25-1 and TRBJ2-1; D gene ambiguous. The V end was cut by 4 bases, the J end by 0 bases, with 7 bases between. There are 14 residues in the CDR3. CDR1 is MGHDK and CDR2 is SYGVNS in the germline V gene. The CDR3 protein is CASSGPTSYNEQFF. CDR3 nucleotides: TGTGCCAGCAGTGGACCTACCTCCTACAATGAGCAGTTCTTC.

This clonotype was picked up many times. This sequence joins TRBV5-1 and TRBJ2-1; D is unclear. The CDR3 sequence is 13 residues long. CDR1 is SGHRS, CDR2 YFSETQ, per germline. Trimming removed 0 bases from V and 5 bases from J, with 6 bases in between. CDR3 sequence (DNA): TGCGCCAGCAGCTTGGGTTCCGACAATGAGCAGTTCTTC. Translating gives CASSLGSDNEQFF.

This clonotype occurred a few times. The chain links TRBV10-1 to TRBJ2-7, with D uncertain. This CDR3 is built from 13 residues. Germline V gives CDR1 WNHNN, CDR2 SYGVQD (reference sequence). V gave up 6 bases and J gave up 2 bases, with 11 bases separating them. The CDR3 DNA sequence: TGCGCCAGCAGCCAGGACGTCGCCTACGAGCAGTACTTC. Its protein product is CASSQDVAYEQYF.

This clonotype was seen ten or more times. This rearrangement joins TRBV20-1 to TRBJ2-7, with D tentatively TRBD1 (5 bases). This CDR3 region has 14 residues. V lost 0 bases and J lost 2, with 11 bases in between. Per the germline V gene, CDR1 is DFQATT and CDR2 is SNEGSKA (reference sequence). The DNA for the CDR3 is TGCAGTGCTAGAGATAGGACAAACCCCTACGAGCAGTACTTC. It yields the protein CSARDRTNPYEQYF.

On this clonotype: A much larger clone lies one base from this, so it may be a read error. The rearrangement joins TRBV3-1 to TRBJ2-1; possible D gene TRBD2, 7 bases. The CDR3 spans 16 residues. Per the germline V gene, CDR1 is LGHDT and CDR2 is YNNKEL (reference sequence). Between the trimmed V and J ends, which lost 1 base and 13 bases, there was a span of 23 bases. The chain's CDR3 is CASSQVGAGADETQFF. CDR3 sequence (DNA): TGTGCCAGCAGCCAAGTGGGGGCGGGGGCGGACGAGACCCAGTTCTTC.

This clonotype was recorded many times. The rearrangement joins TRBV5-1 to TRBJ2-7; no definite D call. CDR3 size: 16 residues. Trimming removed 0 bases at V and 3 bases at J, with 16 bases between. Germline V gives CDR1 SGHRS, CDR2 YFSETQ. CDR3 sequence (DNA): TGCGCCAGCAGCTTGGGTATGGGATTCCAACTCTACGAGCAGTACTTC. Its translation is CASSLGMGFQLYEQYF.

The table lists this clonotype with a few counts. The rearrangement joins TRBV6-4 to TRBJ2-7; TRBD2 agrees at 7 bases. V lost 0 bases and J lost 2; bases outside the gene matches: 13. CDR1 and CDR2 (germline): MRHNA, SNTAGT. The CDR3 covers 18 residues. CDR3 DNA: TGTGCCAGCAGTGACTCGAGCCGTGGGAGGGCCCCGCCCTACGAGCAGTACTTC. The encoded protein is CASSDSSRGRAPPYEQYF.